This is a list of T cell receptor beta chains from one sample in a study of T-cell memory formation after mild COVID-19. TCRdb passed the 5' RACE reads through MiXCR, listing each CDR3 protein once. Of around 140,000 distinct CDR3 sequences in the sample, about 19% were seen once. Material: PBMCs or a T cell subset sorted from them (not recorded which). All receptors derive from an adult woman who had mild COVID-19 (a few samples of this study predate the infection). Cell type and time point are not known. Both conserved end residues are part of each CDR3. The order of the fields is V gene, CDR3 length, J gene, clone size, D gene, CDR3 DNA, CDR3 protein. D genes are given only for firm matches. Part of the rows lack a size; the others show once, few, many or a class for expanded clones.

v_gene: TRBV6-5; len: 14; j_gene: TRBJ2-1; abundance: -; d_gene: -; CDR3nt: TGTGCCAGCAGGACGGGACACCGTGCGGGTGAGCAGTTCTTC; CDR3aa: CASRTGHRAGEQFF
v_gene: TRBV7-2; len: 16; j_gene: TRBJ2-7; abundance: -; d_gene: TRBD2; CDR3nt: TGTGCCAGCAGCCTACAGGCTCCCGGGAGGAAAAACGAGCAGTACTTC; CDR3aa: CASSLQAPGRKNEQYF
v_gene: TRBV15; len: 12; j_gene: TRBJ2-7; abundance: few; d_gene: -; CDR3nt: TGTGCCACCAGCATCCGACTAGGCGAGCAGTACTTC; CDR3aa: CATSIRLGEQYF
v_gene: TRBV5-1; len: 13; j_gene: TRBJ2-2; abundance: few; d_gene: -; CDR3nt: TGCGCCAGCAGCTTGTCGGCCACCGGGGAGCTGTTTTTT; CDR3aa: CASSLSATGELFF
v_gene: TRBV7-2; len: 13; j_gene: TRBJ2-1; abundance: few; d_gene: -; CDR3nt: TGTGCCAGCAAGACGGTCTCCTACAATGAGCAGTTCTTC; CDR3aa: CASKTVSYNEQFF
v_gene: TRBV4-1; len: 16; j_gene: TRBJ2-1; abundance: -; d_gene: TRBD1; CDR3nt: TGCGCCAGCAGCCAAGCGACAGGGGGCCGATACAATGAGCAGTTCTTC; CDR3aa: CASSQATGGRYNEQFF
v_gene: TRBV7-9; len: 13; j_gene: TRBJ2-5; abundance: -; d_gene: -; CDR3nt: TGTGCCAGCAGCTATGGGGTTTGGGAGACCCAGTACTTC; CDR3aa: CASSYGVWETQYF
v_gene: TRBV7-6; len: 13; j_gene: TRBJ1-1; abundance: few; d_gene: TRBD1; CDR3nt: TGTGCCAGCAGCGTGGGACAGGCAATGAAAGCTTTCTTT; CDR3aa: CASSVGQAMKAFF
v_gene: TRBV12-3/TRBV12-4; len: 12; j_gene: TRBJ2-1; abundance: -; d_gene: -; CDR3nt: TGTGCCAGCAGTTCCAGTAGGGGGGGGCAGTTCTTC; CDR3aa: CASSSSRGGQFF
v_gene: TRBV5-5; len: 17; j_gene: TRBJ2-7; abundance: -; d_gene: -; CDR3nt: TGTGCCAGCAGCTTGGCCCGGGGGGCGGGACGATCCTACGAGCAGTACTTC; CDR3aa: CASSLARGAGRSYEQYF
v_gene: TRBV25-1; len: 15; j_gene: TRBJ2-7; abundance: -; d_gene: TRBD2; CDR3nt: TGTGCCAGCAGTGAATACTTGGGAGGGATCTACGAGCAGTACTTC; CDR3aa: CASSEYLGGIYEQYF
v_gene: TRBV3-1; len: 14; j_gene: TRBJ2-5; abundance: -; d_gene: TRBD2; CDR3nt: TGTGCCAGCAGCCCTAGCGGGGTGGCGGAGACCCAGTACTTC; CDR3aa: CASSPSGVAETQYF
v_gene: TRBV12-3/TRBV12-4; len: 16; j_gene: TRBJ2-3; abundance: -; d_gene: TRBD2; CDR3nt: TGTGCCAGCAGTGTATCCGGGACTAGCGAGCCAGATACGCAGTATTTT; CDR3aa: CASSVSGTSEPDTQYF
v_gene: TRBV7-9; len: 15; j_gene: TRBJ2-1; abundance: -; d_gene: -; CDR3nt: TGTGCCAGCAGCCCGCCCCGGGCCTTATACAATGAGCAGTTCTTC; CDR3aa: CASSPPRALYNEQFF
v_gene: TRBV7-2; len: 13; j_gene: TRBJ2-3; abundance: few; d_gene: -; CDR3nt: TGTGCCAGCAGTGACAGCTTCCCAGATACGCAGTATTTT; CDR3aa: CASSDSFPDTQYF
v_gene: TRBV7-9; len: 18; j_gene: TRBJ2-6; abundance: -; d_gene: -; CDR3nt: TGTGCCAGCAGCTTAGCGCTCTCGGGTTTCTCTGGGGCCAACGTCCTGACTTTC; CDR3aa: CASSLALSGFSGANVLTF
v_gene: TRBV6-5; len: 14; j_gene: TRBJ2-5; abundance: few; d_gene: -; CDR3nt: TGTGCCAGCAGTTACGGCGACTGGCAAGAGACCCAGTACTTC; CDR3aa: CASSYGDWQETQYF
v_gene: TRBV12-3/TRBV12-4; len: 14; j_gene: TRBJ2-7; abundance: few; d_gene: TRBD1; CDR3nt: TGTGCCAGCACCAGGGGTCAGGGGGTCGACGAGCAGTACTTC; CDR3aa: CASTRGQGVDEQYF
v_gene: TRBV7-9; len: 12; j_gene: TRBJ1-5; abundance: -; d_gene: -; CDR3nt: TGTGCCAGCAGTTTTGGGCATCAGCCCCAGCATTTT; CDR3aa: CASSFGHQPQHF
v_gene: TRBV12-3/TRBV12-4; len: 15; j_gene: TRBJ2-7; abundance: few; d_gene: -; CDR3nt: TGTGCCAGCAGTTTAGTCGGGACCAATACGGGGGAGCAGTACTTC; CDR3aa: CASSLVGTNTGEQYF
v_gene: TRBV12-3/TRBV12-4; len: 15; j_gene: TRBJ1-1; abundance: few; d_gene: -; CDR3nt: TGTGCCAGCAGGACTGACGGGCGGCTGAACACTGAAGCTTTCTTT; CDR3aa: CASRTDGRLNTEAFF
v_gene: TRBV20-1; len: 13; j_gene: TRBJ1-3; abundance: -; d_gene: -; CDR3nt: TGCAGTGCATGCGGGACCACGGACTACACCATATATTTT; CDR3aa: CSACGTTDYTIYF
v_gene: TRBV5-1; len: 15; j_gene: TRBJ1-2; abundance: -; d_gene: -; CDR3nt: TGCGCCAGCAGCTTAGTCCCCCAGGGCAACTATGGCTACACCTTC; CDR3aa: CASSLVPQGNYGYTF
v_gene: TRBV7-6; len: 16; j_gene: TRBJ2-5; abundance: once; d_gene: -; CDR3nt: TGTGCCAGCAGCTTAGCATATGGGGAGTCAGGGGAGACCCAGTACTTC; CDR3aa: CASSLAYGESGETQYF
v_gene: TRBV7-8; len: 17; j_gene: TRBJ2-5; abundance: -; d_gene: -; CDR3nt: TGTGCCAGCAGCTACGGGACCGTGGTGGGGGCTCGGGAGACCCAGTACTTC; CDR3aa: CASSYGTVVGARETQYF
v_gene: TRBV11-2; len: 14; j_gene: TRBJ2-1; abundance: -; d_gene: -; CDR3nt: TGTGCCAGCAGCTCTTCCGGGATCTACAATGAGCAGTTCTTC; CDR3aa: CASSSSGIYNEQFF
v_gene: TRBV18; len: 14; j_gene: TRBJ2-7; abundance: -; d_gene: -; CDR3nt: TGTGCCAGCTCACCCAGTTTGGGAAGTAGCGAGCAGTACTTC; CDR3aa: CASSPSLGSSEQYF
v_gene: TRBV10-3; len: 15; j_gene: TRBJ2-1; abundance: -; d_gene: TRBD2; CDR3nt: TGTGCCATCAGGGGGGGACTAGCGGGAGCCCATGAGCAGTTCTTC; CDR3aa: CAIRGGLAGAHEQFF
v_gene: TRBV24-1; len: 14; j_gene: TRBJ2-1; abundance: few; d_gene: TRBD2; CDR3nt: TGTGCCACCAGTGACACCGGACTAGCGGGAGTACAGTTCTTC; CDR3aa: CATSDTGLAGVQFF
v_gene: TRBV11-2; len: 13; j_gene: TRBJ2-7; abundance: many; d_gene: -; CDR3nt: TGTGCCAGCAGCTTATCAGGGTCCTACGAGCAGTACTTC; CDR3aa: CASSLSGSYEQYF
v_gene: TRBV18; len: 15; j_gene: TRBJ2-3; abundance: -; d_gene: TRBD2; CDR3nt: TGTGCCAGCTCGCTGGCGGGAGGGCCGACAGATACGCAGTATTTT; CDR3aa: CASSLAGGPTDTQYF
v_gene: TRBV21-1; len: 16; j_gene: TRBJ2-6; abundance: -; d_gene: -; CDR3nt: TGTGCCAGCAGCGGACAAGAAAACTCTGGGGCCAACGTCCTGACTTTC; CDR3aa: CASSGQENSGANVLTF
v_gene: TRBV14; len: 14; j_gene: TRBJ1-2; abundance: few; d_gene: -; CDR3nt: TGTGCCAGCAGCCATCGGACCCTTAACTATGGCTACACCTTC; CDR3aa: CASSHRTLNYGYTF
v_gene: TRBV5-1; len: 13; j_gene: TRBJ2-5; abundance: few; d_gene: TRBD1; CDR3nt: TGCGCCAGCAGCTTCGGACAGGTAGAGACCCAGTACTTC; CDR3aa: CASSFGQVETQYF
v_gene: TRBV7-3; len: 17; j_gene: TRBJ2-4; abundance: -; d_gene: -; CDR3nt: TGTGCCAGCAGCGGGTTCGACAGGATATTAGCCAAAAACATTCAGTACTTC; CDR3aa: CASSGFDRILAKNIQYF
v_gene: TRBV6-1; len: 14; j_gene: TRBJ1-1; abundance: -; d_gene: TRBD1; CDR3nt: TGTGCCAGCAGTGAACAGGGGGCAGGCACTGAAGCTTTCTTT; CDR3aa: CASSEQGAGTEAFF
v_gene: TRBV30; len: 10; j_gene: TRBJ2-1; abundance: -; d_gene: -; CDR3nt: TGTGCCTGGAGTGCGAGTGAGCAGTTCTTC; CDR3aa: CAWSASEQFF
v_gene: TRBV6-2/TRBV6-3; len: 14; j_gene: TRBJ1-1; abundance: -; d_gene: -; CDR3nt: TGTGCCAGCAGCCCCCGAGGGCGGAGGACTGAAGCTTTCTTT; CDR3aa: CASSPRGRRTEAFF
v_gene: TRBV7-9; len: 14; j_gene: TRBJ2-3; abundance: few; d_gene: -; CDR3nt: TGTGCCAGCAACCCTGGTATCGCCACAGATACGCAGTATTTT; CDR3aa: CASNPGIATDTQYF
v_gene: TRBV7-9; len: 14; j_gene: TRBJ2-1; abundance: few; d_gene: -; CDR3nt: TGTGCCAGCACCCTCGAAGACCTGCTAAATGAGCAGTTCTTC; CDR3aa: CASTLEDLLNEQFF
v_gene: TRBV5-4; len: 14; j_gene: TRBJ2-5; abundance: -; d_gene: TRBD1; CDR3nt: TGTGCCAGCACCTTACGACAGGGACAAGAGACCCAGTACTTC; CDR3aa: CASTLRQGQETQYF
v_gene: TRBV20-1; len: 14; j_gene: TRBJ2-1; abundance: -; d_gene: -; CDR3nt: TGCAGTGCTAGGGACTTGAGCTCCTACAATGAGCAGTTCTTC; CDR3aa: CSARDLSSYNEQFF
v_gene: TRBV30; len: 19; j_gene: TRBJ2-3; abundance: few; d_gene: TRBD2; CDR3nt: TGTGCCTGGAGTGTACGGGCCAGCGGGGGGGCCAGTCTTACAGATACGCAGTATTTT; CDR3aa: CAWSVRASGGASLTDTQYF
v_gene: TRBV12-3/TRBV12-4; len: 14; j_gene: TRBJ2-7; abundance: few; d_gene: -; CDR3nt: TGTGCCAGCAGAATCGGCGGCGGCACCTACGAGCAGTACTTC; CDR3aa: CASRIGGGTYEQYF
v_gene: TRBV24-1; len: 12; j_gene: TRBJ2-1; abundance: many; d_gene: -; CDR3nt: TGTGCCACCAGTGATGATGTGGATGAGCAGTTCTTC; CDR3aa: CATSDDVDEQFF
v_gene: TRBV24-1; len: 16; j_gene: TRBJ2-5; abundance: -; d_gene: -; CDR3nt: TGTGCCACCAGTGACCCGGGCCAGGGTTGGGGAGAGACCCAGTACTTC; CDR3aa: CATSDPGQGWGETQYF
v_gene: TRBV7-7; len: 15; j_gene: TRBJ2-5; abundance: -; d_gene: TRBD2; CDR3nt: TGTGCCAGCAGCCCCTTGGCGGGGGTTCAAGAGACCCAGTACTTC; CDR3aa: CASSPLAGVQETQYF